These 9 T cell receptor beta chains share one sample of origin, sequenced in a study of cytomegalovirus exposure and HLA in healthy donors. A multiplex PCR was run with 60 Vbeta primers and 13 Jbeta primers. Repertoires were generated with immunoSEQ multiplex PCR, while TCRdb's copy carries only in-frame clones and drops some. The sample contains about 160,000 clones, roughly 85% of which appear only once. Sequenced sample: PBMCs. The receptors shown here come from a man aged 40-55 years in good health and CMV-seronegative.

The rearrangement links TRBV5-1 to TRBJ2-1, with 9 bases that match TRBD2. The germline CDR1 and CDR2 sequences are SGHRS and YFSETQ. CDR3 length: 17 amino acids. The CDR3 DNA sequence: TGCGCTTCCGGGAAGGGTATTAGCGGGAGAGGGTACAATGAGCAGTTCTTC. It translates to CASGKGISGRGYNEQFF.

The genes are TRBV27 and TRBJ2-5; 11 positions match TRBD2. After removal of 5 bases from V and 0 bases from J, the junction contained 8 bases not matched to a gene. This CDR3 region has 17 residues. Per the germline V gene, CDR1 is MNHEY and CDR2 is SMNVEV (reference sequence). The CDR3 region is CASSPPGLAVYQETQYF. The CDR3 DNA reads TGTGCCAGCAGTCCGCCGGGACTAGCGGTGTACCAAGAGACCCAGTACTTC.

This clone was picked up one time. The chain employs TRBV9 and TRBJ1-2, with D unresolved. The CDR3 length is 14 residues. Germline CDR1 and CDR2: SGDLS and YYNGEE. Trimming left V 0 bases short and J 4 bases short, with 10 bases between. CDR3 in amino acids: CASSVGIGTYGYTF. The CDR3 coding sequence is TGTGCCAGCAGCGTAGGAATCGGTACCTATGGCTACACCTTC.

V gene TRBV18 combines with J gene TRBJ2-1; the D is unclear. Germline CDR1 reads KGHSH; CDR2 reads LQKENI. This CDR3 is 12 amino acids long. V was cut by 5 bases and J by 5 bases, with 7 bases left in between. The CDR3 spells CASSISDNEQFF. The DNA for the CDR3 is TGTGCCAGCTCAATCTCAGACAATGAGCAGTTCTTC. The variable domain in full, with the rest retrieved from reference TRBV18 and TRBJ2-1, is NAGVMQNPRHLVRRRGQEARLRCSPMKGHSHVYWYRQLPEEGLKFMVYLQKENIIDESGMPKERFSAEFPKEGPSILRIQQVVRGDSAAYFCASSISDNEQFFGPGTRLTVL.

A remark on this clone: An end of the junction does not agree with germline; a read error may underlie this. The chain couples TRBV7-7 to TRBJ2-3; 7 bases match TRBD1. Germline V lookup: CDR1 SSHAT, CDR2 FNYEAQ (reference sequence). The CDR3 extends over 15 amino acids. CDR3 DNA sequence: TGTGCTAGCAGCCCACAGGGGTTGGGTACAGATACGCAGTATTTT. Translated, it gives CASSPQGLGTDTQYF. Filled out from reference TRBV7-7 and TRBJ2-3, the complete variable domain reads GAGVSQSPRYKVTKRGQDVTLRCDPISSHATLYWYQQALGQGPEFLTYFNYEAQPDKSGLPSDRFSAERPEGSISTLTIQRTEQRDSAMYRCASSPQGLGTDTQYFGPGTRLTVL.

V is TRBV30 and J is TRBJ1-2; D ambiguous. The CDR3 runs 12 residues. Germline CDR1 GTSNPN, CDR2 SVGIG (reference sequence). CDR3 bases: TGTATTGTTAGAGGGCGGGACTATGGCTACACCTTC. Translation gives CIVRGRDYGYTF.

The chain recombines TRBV4-3 with TRBJ2-1, with 12 bases identical to TRBD2. CDR3 length: 18 amino acids. Germline V gives CDR1 LGHNA, CDR2 YSLEER. With V trimmed by 5 bases and J by 8 bases, 16 bases remained unmatched. CDR3 loop: CASSSRLLLAGGSDEQFF. In DNA, the CDR3 is TGCGCCAGCAGCTCCCGTCTTCTCCTAGCGGGAGGGAGCGATGAGCAGTTCTTC.

V and J are TRBV2 and TRBJ2-5; 12 nucleotides match TRBD2. Germline assignment: CDR1 SNHLY and CDR2 FYNNEI. J gave up 1 base and V 6 bases, and 3 bases lay outside the gene matches. The CDR3 covers 15 residues. The CDR3 reads CASRRTSGIQETQYF. The CDR3 nucleotides read TGTGCCAGCAGGAGGACTAGCGGGATCCAAGAGACCCAGTACTTC.

The chain couples TRBV14 to TRBJ1-2; a weak D match, TRBD1 (6 bases). V was cut by 4 bases and J by 3 bases, with 18 bases left in between. The CDR3 length is 16 residues. Germline V lookup: CDR1 SGHDN, CDR2 FVKESK. The DNA for the CDR3 is TGTGCCAGCAGCCGAACGTCAGGGGCTTTTTACTATGGCTACACCTTC. Protein sequence: CASSRTSGAFYYGYTF.